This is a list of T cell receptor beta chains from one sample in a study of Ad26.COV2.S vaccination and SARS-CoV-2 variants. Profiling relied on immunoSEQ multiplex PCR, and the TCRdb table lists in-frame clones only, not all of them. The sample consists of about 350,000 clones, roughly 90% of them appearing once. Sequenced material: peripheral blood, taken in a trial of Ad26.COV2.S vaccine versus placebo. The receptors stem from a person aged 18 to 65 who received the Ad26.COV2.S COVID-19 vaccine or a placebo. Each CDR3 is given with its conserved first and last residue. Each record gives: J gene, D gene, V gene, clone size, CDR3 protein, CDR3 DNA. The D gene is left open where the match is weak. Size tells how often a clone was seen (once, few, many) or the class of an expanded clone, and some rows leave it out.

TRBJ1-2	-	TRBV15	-	CATSRDIYGYTF	TGTGCCACCAGCAGAGACATCTATGGCTACACCTTC
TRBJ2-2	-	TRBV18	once	CASSPQENTGELFF	TGTGCCAGCTCACCCCAGGAGAACACCGGGGAGCTGTTTTTT
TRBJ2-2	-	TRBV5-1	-	CASSRTSNTGELFF	TGCGCCAGCAGCCGAACATCGAACACCGGGGAGCTGTTTTTT
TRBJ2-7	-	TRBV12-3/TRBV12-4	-	CASSYGVYEQYF	TGTGCCAGCAGCTACGGGGTCTACGAGCAGTACTTC
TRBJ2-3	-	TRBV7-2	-	CASSSNTVGTDTQYF	TGTGCCAGCAGCTCCAATACTGTCGGCACAGATACGCAGTATTTT
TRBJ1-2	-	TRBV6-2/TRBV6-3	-	CASSYPSGGKAYGYTF	TGTGCCAGCAGTTACCCCAGCGGGGGGAAGGCCTATGGCTACACCTTC
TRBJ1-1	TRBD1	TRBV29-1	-	CSVVAGGMNTEAFF	TGCAGCGTCGTTGCAGGGGGCATGAACACTGAAGCTTTCTTT
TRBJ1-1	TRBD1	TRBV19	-	CASSVRDRGDSFF	TGTGCCAGTAGTGTCCGGGACAGGGGAGACTCTTTCTTT
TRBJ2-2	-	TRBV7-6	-	CASSSQPPREVNTGELFF	TGTGCCAGCAGCTCACAACCCCCCCGGGAAGTGAACACCGGGGAGCTGTTTTTT
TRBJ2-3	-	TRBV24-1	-	CATRGLDTDTQYF	TGTGCCACCAGGGGGCTTGACACAGATACGCAGTATTTT
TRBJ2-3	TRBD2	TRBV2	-	CASSPGFTTSAGGGVDTQYF	TGTGCCAGCAGTCCAGGGTTTACTACTTCAGCGGGAGGAGGTGTAGATACGCAGTATTTT
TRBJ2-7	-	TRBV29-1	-	CSVLGVSYEQYF	TGCAGCGTCCTAGGAGTTTCCTACGAGCAGTACTTC
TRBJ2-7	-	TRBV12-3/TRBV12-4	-	CASSPTEYEQYF	TGTGCCAGCAGCCCTACAGAGTACGAGCAGTACTTC
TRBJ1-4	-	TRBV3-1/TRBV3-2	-	CASSQGSGEKLFF	TGTGCCAGCAGCCAAGGTTCTGGTGAAAAACTGTTTTTT
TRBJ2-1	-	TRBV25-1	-	CASSEFRGGTEQFF	TGTGCCAGCAGTGAATTCAGGGGTGGGACCGAGCAGTTCTTC
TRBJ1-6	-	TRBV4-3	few	CASSSVTGNSPLHF	TGCGCCAGCAGCTCTGTTACAGGGAATTCACCCCTCCACTTT
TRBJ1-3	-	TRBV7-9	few	CASSFQEAVGDTIYF	TGTGCCAGCAGCTTTCAGGAGGCGGTGGGTGACACCATATATTTT
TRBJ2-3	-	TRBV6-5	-	CATTDTGITDTQYF	TGTGCCACCACGGACACGGGGATCACAGATACGCAGTATTTT
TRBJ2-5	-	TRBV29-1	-	CSVSQETQYF	TGCAGCGTTTCACAAGAGACCCAGTACTTC
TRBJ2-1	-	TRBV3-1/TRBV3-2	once	CASSQVLLSGQGEQFF	TGTGCCAGCAGCCAAGTTTTGCTTAGCGGCCAGGGTGAGCAGTTCTTC
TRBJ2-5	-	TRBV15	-	CATSRGANQETQYF	TGTGCCACCAGCAGAGGGGCCAACCAAGAGACCCAGTACTTC
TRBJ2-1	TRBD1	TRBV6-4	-	CASSNTGDEQFF	TGTGCCAGCAGTAATACAGGGGATGAGCAGTTCTTC
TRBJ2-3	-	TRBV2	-	CASSLKASRASTDTQYF	TGTGCCAGCAGTCTGAAAGCTTCTAGGGCTAGCACAGATACGCAGTATTTT
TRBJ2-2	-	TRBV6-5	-	CASSYGVTGELFF	TGTGCCAGCAGTTACGGGGTCACCGGGGAGCTGTTTTTT
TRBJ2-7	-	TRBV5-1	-	CASSRAYEQYF	TGCGCCAGCAGCCGGGCCTACGAGCAGTACTTC
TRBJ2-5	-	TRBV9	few	CASQNTGLSQETQYF	TGTGCCTCCCAAAATACCGGTTTATCGCAAGAGACCCAGTACTTC
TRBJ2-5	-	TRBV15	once	CATSKPAETQYF	TGTGCCACCAGCAAGCCGGCGGAGACCCAGTACTTC
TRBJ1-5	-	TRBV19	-	CASSIDREMAFSNQPQHF	TGTGCCAGTAGTATAGATCGAGAAATGGCCTTTAGCAATCAGCCCCAGCATTTT
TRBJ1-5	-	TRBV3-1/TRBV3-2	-	CASRMFAGGDYSNQPQHF	TGTGCCAGCAGAATGTTTGCTGGCGGGGATTATAGCAATCAGCCCCAGCATTTT
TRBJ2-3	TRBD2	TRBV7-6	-	CASSQLAGEGRDTQYF	TGTGCCAGCAGCCAACTAGCGGGAGAAGGAAGAGATACGCAGTATTTT
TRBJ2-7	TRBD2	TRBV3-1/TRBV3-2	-	CASSQEEGLAVYEQYF	TGTGCCAGCAGCCAAGAGGAGGGACTAGCGGTCTACGAGCAGTACTTC
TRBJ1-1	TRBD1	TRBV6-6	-	CASSFDTGQGQAFF	TGTGCCAGCAGTTTCGATACGGGACAGGGGCAAGCTTTCTTT
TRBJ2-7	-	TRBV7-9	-	CASSLVVGSSYEQYF	TGTGCCAGCAGCTTAGTGGTGGGAAGCTCCTACGAGCAGTACTTC
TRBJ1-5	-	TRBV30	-	CAWSVFGSEPQHF	TGTGCCTGGAGTGTATTCGGGTCTGAGCCCCAGCATTTT
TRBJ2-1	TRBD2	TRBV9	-	CASSTRTSYNEQFF	TGTGCCAGCAGCACTCGGACTAGCTACAATGAGCAGTTCTTC
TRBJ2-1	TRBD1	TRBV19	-	CASTRDRGLIDEQFF	TGTGCCAGTACCCGGGACAGGGGTTTAATCGATGAGCAGTTCTTC
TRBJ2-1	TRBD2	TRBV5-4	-	CASSRVLAGGNREQFF	TGTGCCAGCAGCCGCGTACTAGCGGGAGGGAATCGGGAGCAGTTCTTC
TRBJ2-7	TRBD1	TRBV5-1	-	CASSFVPDRPEQYF	TGCGCCAGCAGCTTTGTCCCGGACAGGCCCGAGCAGTACTTC
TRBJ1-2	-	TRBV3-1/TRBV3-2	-	CASGWGYGYTF	TGTGCCAGCGGTTGGGGCTATGGCTACACCTTC
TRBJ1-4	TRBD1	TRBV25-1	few	CASSEPTTGAEKLFF	TGTGCCAGCAGTGAACCCACGACAGGGGCGGAAAAACTGTTTTTT
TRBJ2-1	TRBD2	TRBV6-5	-	CASSPRTSGIPQFF	TGTGCCAGCAGTCCGAGGACTAGCGGGATTCCCCAGTTCTTC
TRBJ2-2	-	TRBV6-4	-	CASSEVASTGELFF	TGTGCCAGCAGCGAGGTGGCTTCCACCGGGGAGCTGTTTTTT
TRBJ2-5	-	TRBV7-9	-	CASIRGVGETQYF	TGTGCCAGCATCAGGGGGGTTGGGGAGACCCAGTACTTC
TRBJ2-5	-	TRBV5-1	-	CASSLGRGSSGQETQYF	TGCGCCAGCAGCTTGGGTCGGGGGTCTTCTGGCCAAGAGACCCAGTACTTC
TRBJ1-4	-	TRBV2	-	CASKRVEKLFF	TGTGCCAGCAAGAGGGTTGAAAAACTGTTTTTT
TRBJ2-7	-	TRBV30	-	CATTGISYEQYF	TGTGCCACAACGGGGATCTCCTACGAGCAGTACTTC
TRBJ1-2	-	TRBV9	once	CASSPGHDPYGYTF	TGTGCCAGCAGCCCGGGACACGATCCCTATGGCTACACCTTC
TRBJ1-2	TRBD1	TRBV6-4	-	CASSPYTGTENYGYTF	TGTGCCAGCAGTCCATACACGGGGACAGAGAACTATGGCTACACCTTC
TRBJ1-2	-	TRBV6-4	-	CASSDPGHGYTF	TGTGCCAGCAGTGACCCAGGGCATGGCTACACCTTC
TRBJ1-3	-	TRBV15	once	CATSTTGRTAGNTIYF	TGTGCCACCAGCACTACAGGGCGGACGGCTGGAAACACCATATATTTT
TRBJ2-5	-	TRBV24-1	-	CATSDLNGGTQYF	TGTGCCACCAGTGATTTGAACGGCGGCACCCAGTACTTC
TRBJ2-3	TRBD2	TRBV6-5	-	CASRGLAGTDTQYF	TGTGCCAGCAGGGGACTAGCGGGAACAGATACGCAGTATTTT
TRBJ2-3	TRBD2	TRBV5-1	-	CASSLVWGGDTQYF	TGCGCCAGCAGCTTGGTGTGGGGGGGAGATACGCAGTATTTT
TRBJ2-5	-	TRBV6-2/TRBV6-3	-	CASSYGRGGETQYF	TGTGCCAGCAGTTATGGTCGGGGAGGAGAGACCCAGTACTTC
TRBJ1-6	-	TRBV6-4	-	CASSDSSLGYNSPLHF	TGTGCCAGCAGTGACTCGTCCCTCGGCTATAATTCACCCCTCCACTTT
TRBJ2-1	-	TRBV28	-	CASSQDTYEQFF	TGTGCCAGCAGCCAGGACACATATGAGCAGTTCTTC
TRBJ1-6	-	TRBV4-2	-	CASSQGGSPLHF	TGTGCCAGCAGCCAAGGGGGGTCACCCCTCCACTTT
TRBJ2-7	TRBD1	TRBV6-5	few	CASSYSDRAPLNEQYF	TGTGCCAGCAGTTACTCCGACAGGGCTCCCCTCAACGAGCAGTACTTC
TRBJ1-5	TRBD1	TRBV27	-	CASSYGTGVQPQHF	TGTGCCAGCAGTTACGGGACAGGGGTTCAGCCCCAGCATTTT
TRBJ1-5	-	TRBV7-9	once	CASSFTNQPQHF	TGTGCCAGCAGCTTCACAAATCAGCCCCAGCATTTT